A single sample is the source of the 8 T cell receptor beta chains below, sequenced in a study of blood T cell repertoires in COVID-19. TCRdb's table, derived via immunoSEQ multiplex PCR, lists solely in-frame clones and lacks some. The profile covers approximately 250,000 clones, with around nine tenths appearing a single time and roughly a tenth taken by the ten largest. The sequencing input was peripheral blood. The receptors shown here come from a woman in her seventies with COVID-19, enrolled during active disease.

The chain has TRBV5-4 and TRBJ2-3; 10 bases line up with TRBD1. The CDR3 covers 15 residues. Per germline, CDR1 SGHNT and CDR2 YYREEE (reference sequence). The V and J ends lost 4 bases and 3 bases, in that order; junction bases with no gene match: 5. CDR3 residues: CASSGGQGGTDTQYF. The CDR3 DNA reads TGTGCCAGCAGCGGAGGACAGGGGGGAACAGATACGCAGTATTTT. The whole variable domain, remainder taken from reference TRBV5-4 and TRBJ2-3, is ETGVTQSPTHLIKTRGQQVTLRCSSQSGHNTVSWYQQALGQGPQFIFQYYREEENGRGNFPPRFSGLQFPNYSSELNVNALELDDSALYLCASSGGQGGTDTQYFGPGTRLTVL.

The V gene is TRBV7-2, the J gene TRBJ1-2; D not resolved. V was cut by 0 bases and J by 2 bases, with 10 bases left in between. This CDR3 has 15 amino acids. Germline-derived CDR1 and CDR2 are SGHTA and FQGNSA. Here the CDR3 DNA reads TGTGCCAGCAGCTTAGCGCCGGGAGGGAACTATGGCTACACCTTC. This codes for CASSLAPGGNYGYTF.

V gene TRBV7-3 combines with J gene TRBJ2-1; 7 bases line up with TRBD2. The germline gives CDR1 SGHTA, CDR2 FQGTGA. The CDR3 has 15 residues. V dropped 5 bases and J dropped 4; count of bases not matched to a gene: 8. The DNA for the CDR3 is TGTGCCAGCAGCCCAAGCGGGGATAAATACAATGAGCAGTTCTTC. Protein sequence: CASSPSGDKYNEQFF.

CDR3 region: CSVETGATDTQYF. The DNA of the CDR3 is TGCAGCGTTGAAACTGGGGCCACAGATACGCAGTATTTT. The V gene is TRBV29-1, the J gene TRBJ2-3, with D maybe TRBD1 (5 bases). The CDR3 is made up of 13 amino acids. Germline V gene lookup returns CDR1 SQVTM and CDR2 ANQGSEA. V dropped 2 bases and J dropped 2 bases, with 8 bases sitting between them.

This CDR3 is CATRIPNQGDAFF. Here the CDR3 DNA reads TGTGCCACCCGGATACCTAATCAGGGGGACGCTTTCTTT. The chain joins TRBV10-3 to TRBJ1-1; 7 positions match TRBD1. The CDR3 runs to 13 residues. Looked up from germline, CDR1 is ENHRY and CDR2 is SYGVKD. J gave up 11 bases and V 10 bases, and 16 bases lay outside the gene matches.

The gene calls are TRBV7-3 and TRBJ2-1; 13 bases are shared with TRBD2. The ends lost 5 bases at V and 8 bases at J; junction bases unmatched: 3. The CDR3 length is 14 residues. Germline V gives CDR1 SGHTA, CDR2 FQGTGA. The CDR3 DNA reads as TGTGCCAGCAGCCGACTAGCGGGAGGAGATGAGCAGTTCTTC. Translating it yields CASSRLAGGDEQFF.

This chain uses TRBV30 with TRBJ1-3; perhaps TRBD1 as D (5 bases). CDR1 is GTSNPN and CDR2 is SVGIG in the germline V gene (reference sequence). V lost 2 bases and J lost 4, with 18 bases in between. The CDR3 sequence is 16 residues long. CDR3 region: CAWSFSGPRRGNTIYF. The DNA of the CDR3 is TGTGCCTGGAGTTTTTCAGGGCCCCGGCGGGGAAACACCATATATTTT.

This sequence joins TRBV13 and TRBJ2-1; 11 bases fit TRBD2. The CDR3 is 14 amino acids. Looked up from germline, CDR1 is PRHDT and CDR2 is FYEKMQ (reference sequence). The J segment lost 9 bases and the V segment lost 3 bases, leaving 4 bases of the junction unmatched. The CDR3 spells CASSFTSGSGEQFF. In DNA form, the CDR3 reads TGTGCCAGCAGCTTTACTAGCGGGAGCGGTGAGCAGTTCTTC.